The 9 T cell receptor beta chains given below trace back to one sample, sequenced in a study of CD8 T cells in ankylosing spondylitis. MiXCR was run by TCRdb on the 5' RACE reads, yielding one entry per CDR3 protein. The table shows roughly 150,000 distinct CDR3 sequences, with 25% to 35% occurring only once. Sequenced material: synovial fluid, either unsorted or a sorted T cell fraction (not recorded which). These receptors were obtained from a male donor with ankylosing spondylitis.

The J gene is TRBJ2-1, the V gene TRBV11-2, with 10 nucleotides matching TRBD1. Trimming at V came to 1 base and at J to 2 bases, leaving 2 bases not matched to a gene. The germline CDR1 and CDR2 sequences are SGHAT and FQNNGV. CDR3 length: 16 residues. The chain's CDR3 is CASSLAGQGAYNEQFF. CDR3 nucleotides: TGTGCCAGCAGCTTAGCCGGACAGGGGGCCTACAATGAGCAGTTCTTC. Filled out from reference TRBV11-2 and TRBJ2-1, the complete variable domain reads EAGVAQSPRYKIIEKRQSVAFWCNPISGHATLYWYQQILGQGPKLLIQFQNNGVVDDSQLPKDRFSAERLKGVDSTLKIQPAKLEDSAVYLCASSLAGQGAYNEQFFGPGTRLTVL.

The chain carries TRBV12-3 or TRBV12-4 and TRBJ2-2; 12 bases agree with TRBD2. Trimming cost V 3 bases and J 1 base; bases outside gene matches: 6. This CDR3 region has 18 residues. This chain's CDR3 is CASSFRTSGMLNTGELFF. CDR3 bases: TGTGCCAGCAGTTTTAGGACTAGCGGGATGTTGAACACCGGGGAGCTGTTTTTT.

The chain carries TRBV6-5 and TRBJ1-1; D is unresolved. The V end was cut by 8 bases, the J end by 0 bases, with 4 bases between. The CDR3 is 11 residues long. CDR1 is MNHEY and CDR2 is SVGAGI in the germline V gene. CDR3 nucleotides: TGTGCCAGCGTCATGAACACTGAAGCTTTCTTT. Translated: CASVMNTEAFF.

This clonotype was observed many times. The CDR3 sequence is CASSSIGGLPNEQFF. CDR3 sequence (DNA): TGTGCCAGCTCATCCATAGGGGGGCTCCCCAATGAGCAGTTCTTC. The genes are TRBV18 and TRBJ2-1; either TRBD1 or TRBD2 may supply D (6 bases each). The CDR3 runs to 15 residues. The germline V gene has CDR1 KGHSH and CDR2 LQKENI. Trimming took 5 bases from V and 6 from J, leaving 17 bases between them.

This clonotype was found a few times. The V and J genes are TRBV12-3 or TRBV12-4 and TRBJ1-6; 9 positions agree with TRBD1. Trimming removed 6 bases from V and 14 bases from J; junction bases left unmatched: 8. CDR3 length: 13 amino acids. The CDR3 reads CASRPGTGRTLHF. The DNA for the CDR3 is TGTGCCAGCAGACCCGGGACAGGGAGGACCCTCCACTTT.

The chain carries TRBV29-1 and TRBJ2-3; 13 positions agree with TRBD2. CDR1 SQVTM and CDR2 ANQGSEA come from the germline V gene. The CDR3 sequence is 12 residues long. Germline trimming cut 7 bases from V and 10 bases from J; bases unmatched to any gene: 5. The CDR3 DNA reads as TGCAGCGCTGGGACTAGCGGGGCTTCGCAGTATTTT. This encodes CSAGTSGASQYF.

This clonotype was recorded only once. The CDR3 spells CASSPPTGSSYNSPLHF. CDR3 in DNA: TGTGCCAGCAGCCCCCCGACAGGGAGCTCCTATAATTCACCCCTCCACTTT. This chain links TRBV7-3 with TRBJ1-6; 7 nucleotides line up with TRBD1. Trimming removed 5 bases from V and 0 bases from J; junction bases left unmatched: 7. The germline V gene encodes CDR1 SGHTA and CDR2 FQGTGA. There are 17 residues in the CDR3.

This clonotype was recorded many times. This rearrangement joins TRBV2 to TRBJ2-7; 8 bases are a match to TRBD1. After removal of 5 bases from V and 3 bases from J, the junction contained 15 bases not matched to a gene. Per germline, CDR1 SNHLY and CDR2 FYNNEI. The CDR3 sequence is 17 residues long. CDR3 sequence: CASSRDRPLHNLYEQYF. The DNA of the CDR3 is TGTGCCAGCAGTCGGGACAGGCCCCTACACAACCTCTACGAGCAGTACTTC.

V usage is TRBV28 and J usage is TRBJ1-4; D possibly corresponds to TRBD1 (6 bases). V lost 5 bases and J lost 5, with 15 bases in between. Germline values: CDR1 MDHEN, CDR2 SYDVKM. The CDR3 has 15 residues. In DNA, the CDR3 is TGTGCCAGCAGTGCTACAGGGAAAAGGAATGAAAAACTGTTTTTT. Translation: CASSATGKRNEKLFF.